This is a list of T cell receptor beta chains from one sample in a study of blood T cell repertoires in COVID-19. This table comes from immunoSEQ multiplex PCR, and its TCRdb copy is limited to in-frame clones, with some not included. The table lists some 150,000 clones, roughly 80% of them singletons, with roughly 8.7% in the top ten. What was sequenced was peripheral blood. The receptors stem from a middle-aged man with active or convalescent COVID-19. Each CDR3 is given with its conserved first and last residue.

J: TRBJ2-1; V: TRBV7-2; CDR3: CASSQRLAEGKVYNEQFF
J: TRBJ2-1; V: TRBV7-2; CDR3: CASSSWPSSYNEQFF
J: TRBJ1-2; V: TRBV28; CDR3: CASKRGHYGYTF
J: TRBJ2-3; V: TRBV19; CDR3: CASSLRSGTSTDTQYF
J: TRBJ2-1; V: TRBV19; CDR3: CASTREISYNEQFF
J: TRBJ1-1; V: TRBV11-2; CDR3: CASSTQIPNTEAFF
J: TRBJ2-7; V: TRBV19; CDR3: CASRDRGTYEQYF
J: TRBJ2-1; V: TRBV30; CDR3: CAWSVGQGFYNEQFF
J: TRBJ2-7; V: TRBV29-1; CDR3: CSVDRGAESPYEQYF
J: TRBJ2-5; V: TRBV6-2/TRBV6-3; CDR3: CASSYPSLAEVKTQYF
J: TRBJ2-5; V: TRBV7-6; CDR3: CASSLSPGQGAKETQYF
J: TRBJ2-7; V: TRBV10-3; CDR3: CAISETEHEQYF
J: TRBJ1-1; V: TRBV28; CDR3: CASSADRAGLDTEAFF
J: TRBJ2-7; V: TRBV27; CDR3: CASSRQGYSYEQYF
J: TRBJ1-6; V: TRBV10-3; CDR3: CAISSDRINSPLHF
J: TRBJ1-5; V: TRBV7-8; CDR3: CASSFRFAAIGNQPQHF
J: TRBJ2-3; V: TRBV11-2; CDR3: CASSLTSGEADSTDTQYF
J: TRBJ1-5; V: TRBV10-1; CDR3: CASRKNGTGDQPQHF
J: TRBJ1-2; V: TRBV5-5; CDR3: CASGRQGVYGYTF
J: TRBJ2-1; V: TRBV6-5; CDR3: CASSYRGASYNEQFF
J: TRBJ2-2; V: TRBV28; CDR3: CASSPRTGGLTGELFF
J: TRBJ2-7; V: TRBV4-1; CDR3: CASSQGRDRGYEQYF
J: TRBJ2-3; V: TRBV5-6; CDR3: CASSSPGLATTDTQYF
J: TRBJ2-1; V: TRBV7-8; CDR3: CASRASGRARNEQFF
J: TRBJ1-5; V: TRBV30; CDR3: CAWSVLRVPNQPQHF
J: TRBJ1-5; V: TRBV30; CDR3: CAWRRGGSQPQHF
J: TRBJ2-1; V: TRBV7-9; CDR3: CASSFASNYNEQFF
J: TRBJ1-2; V: TRBV18; CDR3: CASSPPQGVYGYTF
J: TRBJ2-5; V: TRBV29-1; CDR3: CSVEGDHRRPGETQYF